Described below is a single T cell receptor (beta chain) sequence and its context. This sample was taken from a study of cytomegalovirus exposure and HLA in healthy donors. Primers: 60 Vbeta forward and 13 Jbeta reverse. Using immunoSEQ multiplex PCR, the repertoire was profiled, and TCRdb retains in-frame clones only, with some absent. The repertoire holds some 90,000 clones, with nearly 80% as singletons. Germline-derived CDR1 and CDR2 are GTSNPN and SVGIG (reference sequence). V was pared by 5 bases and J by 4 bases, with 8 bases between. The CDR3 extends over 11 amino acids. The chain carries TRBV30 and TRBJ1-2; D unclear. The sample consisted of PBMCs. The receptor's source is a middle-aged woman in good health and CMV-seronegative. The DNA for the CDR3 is TGTGCCTGGGGATCGGGCTATGGCTACACCTTC. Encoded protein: CAWGSGYGYTF. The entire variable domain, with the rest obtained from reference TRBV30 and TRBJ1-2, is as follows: SQTIHQWPATLVQPVGSPLSLECTVEGTSNPNLYWYRQAAGRGLQLLFYSVGIGQISSEVPQNLSASRPQDRQFILSSKKLLLSDSGFYLCAWGSGYGYTFGSGTRLTVV.